This entry is about one T cell receptor beta chain. CDR3 length equals 15 residues. Germline values: CDR1 SGHRS, CDR2 YFSETQ. The V and J ends lost 0 bases and 9 bases, in that order; junction bases with no gene match: 6. This sample is drawn from a study of blood T cell repertoires in COVID-19. Under the authors' procedure: Reference gene primer amplification gave estimated nucleated cell counts. Profiling relied on immunoSEQ multiplex PCR, and the TCRdb table lists in-frame clones only, not all of them. V and J calls plus clone size are reproduced from that table; the DNA served to infer D and trimming. The sample yields fewer than 200,000 clones, roughly 79% seen once.

Sequenced sample: peripheral blood. The sequence was collected from a woman aged 40 to 50 with COVID-19, enrolled during active disease. The chain joins TRBV5-1 to TRBJ1-6; 7 positions agree with TRBD1. The CDR3 loop reads CASSLEQGDLSPLHF. The CDR3 DNA sequence: TGCGCCAGCAGCTTGGAGCAGGGGGATCTTTCACCCCTCCACTTT.